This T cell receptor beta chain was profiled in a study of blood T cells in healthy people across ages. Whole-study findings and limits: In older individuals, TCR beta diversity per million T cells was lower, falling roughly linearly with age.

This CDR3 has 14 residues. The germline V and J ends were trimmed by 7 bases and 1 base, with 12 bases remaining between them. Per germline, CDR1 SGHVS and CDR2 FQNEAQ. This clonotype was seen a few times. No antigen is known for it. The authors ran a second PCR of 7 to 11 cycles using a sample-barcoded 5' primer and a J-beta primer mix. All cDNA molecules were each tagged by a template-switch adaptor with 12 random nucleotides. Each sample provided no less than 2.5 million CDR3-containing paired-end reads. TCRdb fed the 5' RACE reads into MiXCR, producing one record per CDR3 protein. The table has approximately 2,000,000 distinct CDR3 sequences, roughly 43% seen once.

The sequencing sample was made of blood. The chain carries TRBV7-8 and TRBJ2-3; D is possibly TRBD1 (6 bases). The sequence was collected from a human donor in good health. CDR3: CASKTNRGTDTQYF. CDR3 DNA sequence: TGTGCCAGCAAGACCAACAGGGGCACAGATACGCAGTATTTT.